This T cell receptor (beta chain) was sequenced in a study of T-cell memory formation after mild COVID-19. Overall study findings and caveats: Cross-reactive memory apparently joined, as some responding clones appeared in pre-infection memory. Whether day 37 second-wave clones are SARS-CoV-2-specific was not confirmed. CD4/CD8 balance characterized clones contracting day 15 to 85, and CD4+ skew characterized later expanders. Mostly located in CM and EM were contracting CD4+ clones, with contracting CD8+ clones located in EMRA.

TCRdb itself ran the 5' RACE reads through MiXCR, one entry per CDR3 protein. The sample has some 30,000 distinct CDR3 sequences; 6.5% to 9% are singletons. The CDR3 loop spans 16 amino acids. Germline-derived CDR1 and CDR2 are SGHDN and FVKESK. The V end lost 6 bases, the J end lost 2 bases, and 17 bases lay between the germline ends. At least ten counts were recorded for this clonotype. The antigen is undetermined. This chain connects TRBV14 to TRBJ2-1, with a possible D match to TRBD2 (8 bases). Sequencing input: PBMCs or a T cell subset sorted from them (not recorded which). This receptor was identified in an adult woman who had mild COVID-19 (a few samples of this study predate the infection). Cell type and time point are not known. The CDR3: CASSPQGRGAYNEQFF. Written as DNA, the CDR3 is TGTGCCAGCAGTCCACAGGGGCGGGGGGCCTACAATGAGCAGTTCTTC.